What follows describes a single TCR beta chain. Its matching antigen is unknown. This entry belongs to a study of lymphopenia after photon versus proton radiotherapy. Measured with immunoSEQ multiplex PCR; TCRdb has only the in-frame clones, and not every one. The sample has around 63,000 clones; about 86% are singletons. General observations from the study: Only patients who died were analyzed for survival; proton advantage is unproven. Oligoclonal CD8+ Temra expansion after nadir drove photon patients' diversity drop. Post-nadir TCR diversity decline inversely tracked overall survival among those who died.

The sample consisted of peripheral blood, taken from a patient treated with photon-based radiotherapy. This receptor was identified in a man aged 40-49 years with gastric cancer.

CDR3 loop: CASSPGVRYGYTF. For the CDR3, the DNA is TGTGCCAGCTCACCAGGGGTCCGCTATGGCTACACCTTC. V gene TRBV18 combines with J gene TRBJ1-2; no firm D call. V was pared by 2 bases and J by 4 bases, with 8 bases between. The CDR3 extends over 13 amino acids. CDR1 and CDR2 (germline): KGHSH, LQKENI.